The entry below describes one T cell receptor (beta chain). Its antigen remains unidentified. The germline V gene has CDR1 SGHRS and CDR2 YFSETQ. Trimming removed 6 bases at V and 9 bases at J, with 22 bases between. This CDR3 is 15 amino acids long. Donors were nominally healthy when sampled, though unrecorded immune exposures were likely. This sample stems from a study of cytomegalovirus exposure and HLA in healthy donors. Study findings and constraints: An analysis done earlier found most TCR beta V segments productive about 87% or about 30% of the time.

PCR primers comprised 60 Vbeta and 13 Jbeta primers. Sequenced by immunoSEQ multiplex PCR; TCRdb stores in-frame clones only, minus some. The top ten hold under 3.5% of the sample, which has 160,000 or so clones, about 71% seen once. The sequence was collected from a woman in her thirties in good health and CMV-seronegative. The chain recombines TRBV5-1 with TRBJ2-1, with a weak D call TRBD2 (5 bases). What was sequenced was PBMCs. The CDR3 sequence: CASNVGGWRDPEQFF. Here the CDR3 DNA reads TGCGCCAGCAACGTCGGCGGGTGGAGAGACCCTGAGCAGTTCTTC.